This record concerns one TCR beta chain sequence. Its antigen has not been determined. TCRdb records Illumina HiSeq 2000 as the sequencer. TCR beta cDNA libraries were prepared using 5'RACE template switching, which introduced a universal primer site and unique molecular identifiers. cDNA synthesis was primed from the TCR beta constant segment and was followed by two successive PCR amplification steps. The published analysis was carried out like this. MIGEC was used to demultiplex reads and group the reads by UMI, and MiTCR was used to assemble and quantify clonotypes. To remove erroneous sequences, TCR cDNA sequences were retained only when supported by two or more reads. The tcR package was used for downstream repertoire analysis, and clonotypes were matched across fractions by CDR3 nucleotide sequence plus V segment. VDJmatch was used to annotate antigen specificity against VDJdb, with one amino acid substitution in CDR3 allowed. Through TCRdb reprocessing, the reads give one entry per CDR3 protein sequence; DNA is omitted. The V and J calls were determined by TCRdb, not by the authors. The sample table holds about 160,000 distinct CDR3 sequences. The leading ten clones occupy roughly 18% of the sample.

The cysteine opens and the phenylalanine closes a CDR3 of 13 amino acids. No DNA appears here. The germline V gene yields SQVTM for CDR1 and ANQGSEA for CDR2. These data come from a study of T cells expressing NK-cell markers (dated by TCRdb to 2018 to 2020). The study in broad terms: TCR beta-chain repertoires were profiled in sorted CD3+CD56+NKG2C+, CD3+CD56+NKG2C- and CD3+CD56-NKG2C+ T-cell subsets from roughly eight donors. Of the eight sequenced donors, seven were found to be HCMV-seropositive and one was found to be HCMV-seronegative. Sequencing of the libraries produced 2 x 150 bp reads on Illumina HiSeq 2000/2500, MiSeq or NextSeq. Randomly selected healthy volunteers, three men and five women, were used as the eight sequenced donors.

HCMV serostatus was determined by detecting HCMV-specific IgG in serum with a commercial ELISA kit. Ficoll density gradient centrifugation was used to isolate peripheral blood mononuclear cells from blood. The research as a whole found: Whether the expanded NKG2C-expressing T cell clones were specific for HCMV antigens remained unclear. Those dominant clonotypes were again the most abundant among CD3+CD56-NKG2C+ cells in a handful of donors, at 28.3-60.1%. For roughly 6 donors, the dominant CD3+CD56+NKG2C+ clonotypes were among the top 10 CD8+ clonotypes and accounted for roughly 1.0-8% of CD8+ T cells.

This TCR was recovered from a woman aged 18-69 years in good health. This chain joins TRBV29-1 to TRBJ2-5. The sequencing input was blood T cells: a sorted CD56 or NKG2C T cell subset, CD4+ or CD8+ T cells, or bulk PBMC T cells (not recorded which). For the CDR3, the sequence is CSVDLGVAQTQYF.